This is a list of T cell receptor beta chains from one sample in a study of blood T cell repertoires in COVID-19. Here immunoSEQ multiplex PCR was the method, and the copy in TCRdb shows in-frame clones only, minus some. The table has around 250,000 clones, around 90% seen once. Sequencing was done on a sample of PBMCs or T cells enriched from blood (not recorded which). The receptor source for this set is a woman in her thirties or forties who had been exposed to COVID-19. CDR3s include the opening cysteine and the closing phenylalanine or tryptophan. A D gene is named only where the DNA matches it firmly. Rows give clone size only sometimes, using once, few, many, or a class for an expanded clone.

j_call d_call clone_size v_call cdr3_aa cdr3_nt
TRBJ1-6 TRBD1 - TRBV6-5 CASSSDRGRVSPLHF TGTGCCAGCAGTTCCGACAGGGGAAGAGTATCACCCCTCCACTTT
TRBJ2-3 - - TRBV7-8 CASSPSQGTQDDTQYF TGTGCCAGCAGCCCGTCTCAGGGTACCCAGGACGATACGCAGTATTTT
TRBJ2-2 TRBD2 - TRBV24-1 CATSRTSGSQGELFF TGTGCCACCAGTAGAACTAGCGGGAGCCAGGGGGAGCTGTTTTTT
TRBJ1-4 TRBD1 - TRBV9 CASSPGGQTNEKLFF TGTGCCAGCAGCCCCGGGGGACAGACTAATGAAAAACTGTTTTTT
TRBJ1-1 - - TRBV27 CASRLGGAQGTEAFF TGTGCCAGCAGATTGGGGGGGGCGCAGGGCACTGAAGCTTTCTTT
TRBJ1-3 - - TRBV4-2 CASSQGWGAGNTIYF TGTGCCAGCAGCCAAGGGTGGGGGGCTGGAAACACCATATATTTT
TRBJ2-2 - - TRBV30 CAWSRGWNTGELFF TGTGCCTGGAGTAGGGGCTGGAACACCGGGGAGCTGTTTTTT
TRBJ1-2 - - TRBV4-3 CASSQILRGDFGGYTF TGCGCCAGCAGCCAGATCCTACGAGGGGACTTCGGGGGCTACACCTTC
TRBJ1-1 - once TRBV6-2/TRBV6-3 CASSYWSGEAFF TGTGCCAGCAGTTACTGGTCAGGTGAAGCTTTCTTT
TRBJ2-1 - - TRBV29-1 CSVERSSYNEQFF TGCAGCGTTGAACGGAGCTCCTACAATGAGCAGTTCTTC
TRBJ1-3 TRBD1 - TRBV28 CASSSRDRALAIYF TGTGCCAGCAGTTCCCGGGACAGGGCCCTAGCCATATATTTT
TRBJ1-5 TRBD1 - TRBV28 CASSGTGSQPQHF TGTGCCAGCAGCGGGACAGGGAGTCAGCCCCAGCATTTT